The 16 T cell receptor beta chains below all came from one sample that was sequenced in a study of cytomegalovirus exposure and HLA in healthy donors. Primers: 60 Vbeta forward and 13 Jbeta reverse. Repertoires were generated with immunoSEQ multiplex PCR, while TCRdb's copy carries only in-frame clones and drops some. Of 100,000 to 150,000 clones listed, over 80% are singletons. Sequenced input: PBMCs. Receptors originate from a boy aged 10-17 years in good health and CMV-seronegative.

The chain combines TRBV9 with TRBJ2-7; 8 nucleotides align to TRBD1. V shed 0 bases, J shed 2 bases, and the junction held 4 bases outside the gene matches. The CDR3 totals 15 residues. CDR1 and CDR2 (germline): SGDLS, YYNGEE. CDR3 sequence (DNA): TGTGCCAGCAGCGTAGTTAACAGGGGGGCCTACGAGCAGTACTTC. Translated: CASSVVNRGAYEQYF.

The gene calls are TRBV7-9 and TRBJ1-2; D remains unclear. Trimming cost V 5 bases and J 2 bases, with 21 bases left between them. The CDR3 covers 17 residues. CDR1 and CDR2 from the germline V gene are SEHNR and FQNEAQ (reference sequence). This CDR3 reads CASSLTGIGIHNYGYTF. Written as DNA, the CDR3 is TGTGCCAGCAGCCTGACCGGGATAGGCATTCACAACTATGGCTACACCTTC.

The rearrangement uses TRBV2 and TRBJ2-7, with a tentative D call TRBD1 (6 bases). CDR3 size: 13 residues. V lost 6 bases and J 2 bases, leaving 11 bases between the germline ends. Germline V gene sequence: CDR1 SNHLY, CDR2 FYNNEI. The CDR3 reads CASRTGQTYEQYF. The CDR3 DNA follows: TGTGCCAGCAGAACAGGACAGACCTACGAGCAGTACTTC.

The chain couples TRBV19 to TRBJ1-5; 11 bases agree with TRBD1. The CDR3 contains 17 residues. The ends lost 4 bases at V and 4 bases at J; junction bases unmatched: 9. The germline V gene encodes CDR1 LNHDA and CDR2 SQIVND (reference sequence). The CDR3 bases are TGTGCCAGTAGTACGCTTCCGGGACAGGGGGGGAATCAGCCCCAGCATTTT. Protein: CASSTLPGQGGNQPQHF. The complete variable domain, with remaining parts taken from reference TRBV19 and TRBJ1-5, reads DGGITQSPKYLFRKEGQNVTLSCEQNLNHDAMYWYRQDPGQGLRLIYYSQIVNDFQKGDIAEGYSVSREKKESFPLTVTSAQKNPTAFYLCASSTLPGQGGNQPQHFGDGTRLSIL.

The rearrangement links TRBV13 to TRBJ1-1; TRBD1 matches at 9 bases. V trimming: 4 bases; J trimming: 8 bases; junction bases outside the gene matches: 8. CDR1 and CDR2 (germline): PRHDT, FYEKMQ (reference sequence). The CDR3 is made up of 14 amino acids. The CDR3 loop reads CASSSPGQGPEAFF. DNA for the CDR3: TGTGCCAGCAGCTCTCCGGGACAGGGCCCCGAAGCTTTCTTT.

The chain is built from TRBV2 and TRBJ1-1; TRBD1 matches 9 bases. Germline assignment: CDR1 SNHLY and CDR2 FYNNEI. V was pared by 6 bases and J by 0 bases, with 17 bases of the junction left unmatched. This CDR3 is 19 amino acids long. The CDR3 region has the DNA TGTGCCAGCAGGGACACTGCCGGGACAGGGACCAGTTTGAACACTGAAGCTTTCTTT. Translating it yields CASRDTAGTGTSLNTEAFF.

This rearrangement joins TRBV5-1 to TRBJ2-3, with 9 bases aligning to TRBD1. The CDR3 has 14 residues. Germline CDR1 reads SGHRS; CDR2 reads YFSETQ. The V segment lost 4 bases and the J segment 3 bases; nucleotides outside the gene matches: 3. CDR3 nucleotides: TGCGCCAGCAGCCCGGACAGGGGAACAGATACGCAGTATTTT. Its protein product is CASSPDRGTDTQYF.

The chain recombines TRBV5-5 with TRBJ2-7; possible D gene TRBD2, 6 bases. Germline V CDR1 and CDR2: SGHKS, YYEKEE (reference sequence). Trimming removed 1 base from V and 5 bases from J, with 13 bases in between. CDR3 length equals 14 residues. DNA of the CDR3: TGTGCCAGCAGCTTGTTCGGGACTGGGAACGAGCAGTACTTC. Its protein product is CASSLFGTGNEQYF. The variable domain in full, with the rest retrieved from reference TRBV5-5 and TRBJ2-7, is DAGVTQSPTHLIKTRGQQVTLRCSPISGHKSVSWYQQVLGQGPQFIFQYYEKEERGRGNFPDRFSARQFPNYSSELNVNALLLGDSALYLCASSLFGTGNEQYFGPGTRLTVT.

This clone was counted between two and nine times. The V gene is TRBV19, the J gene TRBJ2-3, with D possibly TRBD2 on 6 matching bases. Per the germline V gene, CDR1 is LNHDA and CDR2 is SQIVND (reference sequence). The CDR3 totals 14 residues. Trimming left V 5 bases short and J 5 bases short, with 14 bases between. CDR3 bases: TGTGCCAGTAGTCTCGGGACTTCACGAGATACGCAGTATTTT. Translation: CASSLGTSRDTQYF.

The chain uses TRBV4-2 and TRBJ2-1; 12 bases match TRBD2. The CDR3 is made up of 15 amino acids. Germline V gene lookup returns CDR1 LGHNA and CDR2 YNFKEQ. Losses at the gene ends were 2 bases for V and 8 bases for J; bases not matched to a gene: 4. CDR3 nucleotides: TGTGCCAGCAGCCAACTAGCGGGAGGGAAGTATGAGCAGTTCTTC. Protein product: CASSQLAGGKYEQFF.

In DNA, the CDR3 is TGTGCCAGCAGCTGGTCACAGGGTGCCTTAAGTTTGTTGGCTTTCTTT. Its protein product is CASSWSQGALSLLAFF. The J gene is TRBJ1-1, the V gene TRBV5-6, with a tentative D call TRBD1 (6 bases). The V end lost 3 bases, the J end lost 11 bases, and 26 bases lay between the germline ends. Germline CDR1 is SGHDT and CDR2 is YYEEEE. The CDR3 has 16 residues.

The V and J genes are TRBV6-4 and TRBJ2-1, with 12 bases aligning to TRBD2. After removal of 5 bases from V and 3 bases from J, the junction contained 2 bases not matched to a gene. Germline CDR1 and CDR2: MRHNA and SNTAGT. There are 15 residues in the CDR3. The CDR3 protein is CASSWTSGDYNEQFF. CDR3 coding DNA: TGTGCCAGCAGTTGGACTAGCGGGGACTACAATGAGCAGTTCTTC.

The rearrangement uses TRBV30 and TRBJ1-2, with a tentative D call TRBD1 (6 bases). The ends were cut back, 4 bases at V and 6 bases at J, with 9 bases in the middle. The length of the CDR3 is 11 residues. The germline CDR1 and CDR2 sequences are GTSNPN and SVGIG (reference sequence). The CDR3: CAWNGGHGYTF. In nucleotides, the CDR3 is TGTGCCTGGAACGGGGGGCATGGCTACACCTTC.

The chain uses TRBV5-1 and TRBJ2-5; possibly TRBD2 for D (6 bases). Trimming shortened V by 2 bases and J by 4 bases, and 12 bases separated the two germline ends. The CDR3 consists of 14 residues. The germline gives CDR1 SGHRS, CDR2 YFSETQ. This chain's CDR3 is CASSFGGAGETQYF. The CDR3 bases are TGCGCCAGCAGCTTTGGAGGGGCGGGAGAGACCCAGTACTTC.

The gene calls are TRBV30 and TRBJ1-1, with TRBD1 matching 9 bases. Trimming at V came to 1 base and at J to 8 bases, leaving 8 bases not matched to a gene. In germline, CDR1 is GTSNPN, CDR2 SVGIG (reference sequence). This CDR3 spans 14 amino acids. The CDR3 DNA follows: TGTGCCTGGAGTGCGGGACAGGGCCCCAGGGAAGCTTTCTTT. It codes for CAWSAGQGPREAFF.

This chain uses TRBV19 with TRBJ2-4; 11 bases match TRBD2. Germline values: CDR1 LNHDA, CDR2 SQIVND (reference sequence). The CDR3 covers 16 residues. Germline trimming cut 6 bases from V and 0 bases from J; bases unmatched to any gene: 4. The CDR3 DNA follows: TGTGCCAGTAGCCGCGGACTAGCGGGAGCCAAAAACATTCAGTACTTC. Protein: CASSRGLAGAKNIQYF.